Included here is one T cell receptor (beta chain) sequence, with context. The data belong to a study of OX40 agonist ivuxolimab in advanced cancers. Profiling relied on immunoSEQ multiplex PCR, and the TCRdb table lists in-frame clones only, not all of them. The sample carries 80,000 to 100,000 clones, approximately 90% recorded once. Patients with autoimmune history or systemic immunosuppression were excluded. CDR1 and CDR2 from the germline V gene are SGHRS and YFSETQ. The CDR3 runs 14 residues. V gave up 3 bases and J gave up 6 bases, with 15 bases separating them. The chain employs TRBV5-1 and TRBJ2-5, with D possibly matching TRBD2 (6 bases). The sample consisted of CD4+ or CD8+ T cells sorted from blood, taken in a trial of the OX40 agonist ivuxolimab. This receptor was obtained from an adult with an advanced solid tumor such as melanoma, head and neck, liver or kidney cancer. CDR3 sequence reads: CASSSLGGGQTQYF. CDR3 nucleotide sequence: TGCGCCAGCAGCTCCCTCGGGGGTGGACAGACCCAGTACTTC.